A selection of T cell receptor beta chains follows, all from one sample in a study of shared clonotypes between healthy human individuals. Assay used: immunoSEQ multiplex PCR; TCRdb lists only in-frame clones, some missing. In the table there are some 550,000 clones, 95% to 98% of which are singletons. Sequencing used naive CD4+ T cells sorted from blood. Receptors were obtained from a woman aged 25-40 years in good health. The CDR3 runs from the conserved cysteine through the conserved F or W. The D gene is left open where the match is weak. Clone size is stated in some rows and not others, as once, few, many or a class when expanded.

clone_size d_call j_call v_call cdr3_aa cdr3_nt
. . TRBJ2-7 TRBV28 CASSLRTFYEQYF TGTGCCAGCAGTTTACGGACGTTCTACGAGCAGTACTTC
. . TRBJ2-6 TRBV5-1 CASSFGRSGANVLTF TGCGCCAGCAGCTTTGGGCGCTCTGGGGCCAACGTCCTGACTTTC
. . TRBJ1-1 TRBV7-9 CASSLGEVGVREAFF TGTGCCAGCAGCTTAGGGGAGGTGGGCGTGCGTGAAGCTTTCTTT
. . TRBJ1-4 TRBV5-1 CASSWQGRNEKLFF TGCGCCAGCAGCTGGCAGGGACGTAATGAAAAACTGTTTTTT
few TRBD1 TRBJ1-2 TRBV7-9 CASSLETGGYGYTF TGTGCCAGCAGCTTAGAGACAGGGGGTTATGGCTACACCTTC
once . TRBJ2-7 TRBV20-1 CSATLGYEQYF TGCAGTGCTACCCTGGGGTACGAGCAGTACTTC
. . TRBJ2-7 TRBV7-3 CASSPRVGREYEQYF TGTGCCAGCAGCCCTCGGGTAGGGAGAGAATACGAGCAGTACTTC
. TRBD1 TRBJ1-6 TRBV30 CAWSYRGPMGSPLHF TGTGCCTGGAGTTACAGGGGGCCAATGGGATCACCCCTCCACTTT
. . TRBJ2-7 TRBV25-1 CASKARAAYEQYF TGTGCCAGTAAGGCGAGGGCCGCCTACGAGCAGTACTTC
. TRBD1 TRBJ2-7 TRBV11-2 CASSLDLGTGLVEQYF TGTGCCAGCAGCTTAGATCTTGGGACAGGGTTAGTCGAGCAGTACTTC
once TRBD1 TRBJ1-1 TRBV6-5 CASSYDRVNTEAFF TGTGCCAGCAGTTACGACAGGGTGAACACTGAAGCTTTCTTT
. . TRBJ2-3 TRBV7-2 CASSHKSRPDTQYF TGTGCCAGCAGCCACAAGTCCCGGCCAGATACGCAGTATTTT
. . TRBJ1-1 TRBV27 CASRGIYMNTEAFF TGTGCCAGCAGGGGGATATACATGAACACTGAAGCTTTCTTT
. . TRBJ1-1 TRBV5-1 CASRGETLANTEAFF TGCGCCAGCCGGGGGGAGACACTGGCGAACACTGAAGCTTTCTTT
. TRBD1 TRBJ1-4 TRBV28 CASSLMDRGIATNEKLFF TGTGCCAGCAGTCTCATGGACAGGGGAATTGCAACTAATGAAAAACTGTTTTTT
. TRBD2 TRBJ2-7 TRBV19 CASSDQGLAGDNEQYF TGTGCCAGTAGTGACCAGGGGCTAGCGGGAGACAACGAGCAGTACTTC
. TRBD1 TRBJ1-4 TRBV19 CATAGTGVEKLFF TGTGCCACCGCCGGGACAGGGGTTGAAAAACTGTTTTTT
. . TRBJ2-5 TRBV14 CASSQVGTPKRTQYF TGTGCCAGCAGCCAAGTAGGGACTCCAAAAAGGACCCAGTACTTC
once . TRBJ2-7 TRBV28 CATAPGTTTYEQYF TGTGCCACCGCCCCGGGAACAACCACCTACGAGCAGTACTTC
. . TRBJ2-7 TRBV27 CASSQIAVSSYEQYF TGTGCCAGCAGCCAAATAGCGGTGAGCTCCTACGAGCAGTACTTC
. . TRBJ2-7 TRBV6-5 CASSYSPVRYEQYF TGTGCCAGCAGTTACTCTCCAGTCCGCTACGAGCAGTACTTC
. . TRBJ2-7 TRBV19 CASSITGTYEQYF TGTGCCAGTAGTATTACAGGCACCTACGAGCAGTACTTC
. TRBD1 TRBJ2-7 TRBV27 CASSLRGADRGGYYEQYF TGTGCCAGCAGTTTAAGGGGGGCGGACAGGGGAGGATACTACGAGCAGTACTTC
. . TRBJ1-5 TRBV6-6 CASSLGSIGNQPQHF TGTGCCAGCAGTTTGGGGTCTATCGGCAATCAGCCCCAGCATTTT
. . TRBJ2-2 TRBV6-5 CASRLDTFTGELFF TGTGCCAGCAGACTGGACACCTTCACCGGGGAGCTGTTTTTT
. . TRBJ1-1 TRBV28 CACRDAPLEAFF TGTGCCTGTAGGGACGCACCTCTTGAAGCTTTCTTT
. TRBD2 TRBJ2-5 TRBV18 CASSRQTSGNGETQYF TGTGCCAGCTCGCGACAGACTAGCGGGAACGGGGAGACCCAGTACTTC
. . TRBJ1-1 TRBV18 CASSPQEDNTEAFF TGTGCCAGCTCACCACAAGAGGACAACACTGAAGCTTTCTTT
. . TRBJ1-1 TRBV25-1 CASRAGSGPRGAEAFF TGTGCCAGCAGGGCCGGGTCAGGGCCCCGGGGGGCTGAAGCTTTCTTT
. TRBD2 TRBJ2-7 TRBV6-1 CASGTSGIAEQYF TGTGCCAGTGGGACTAGCGGGATTGCCGAGCAGTACTTC
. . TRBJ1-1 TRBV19 CASSRLNRLAEAFF TGTGCCAGTAGTAGGTTGAACAGGTTGGCTGAAGCTTTCTTT
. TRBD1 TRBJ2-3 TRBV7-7 CASSGTGRTDTQYF TGTGCCAGCAGCGGGACAGGGCGGACAGATACGCAGTATTTT
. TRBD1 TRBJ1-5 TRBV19 CASRGDRDGNQPQHF TGTGCCAGTAGGGGGGACAGGGACGGCAATCAGCCCCAGCATTTT